This TCR beta chain was recovered during a study of T cells in Graves' hyperthyroidism and ophthalmopathy (dated by TCRdb to 2018 to 2020). Study-wide context: Peripheral blood was collected at initial diagnosis, before any treatment. Thyroid tissue and blood T-cell repertoires from several Graves' hyperthyroidism patients were also compared in the study. TCR Vbeta CDR3 sequencing of 140 or so peripheral blood samples (43 ophthalmopathy, under 80 hyperthyroidism and around 17 progressor patients) is reported in the paper. After sampling, hyperthyroidism patients received methimazole starting at 30 mg daily, and ophthalmopathy patients received high-dose intravenous methylprednisolone. A discovery cohort of about a hundred patients, fewer than 50 with Graves' ophthalmopathy and 55 to 60 with stable Graves' hyperthyroidism, was used to find distinguishing TCR V-J signatures. Whether ophthalmopathy could be predicted prospectively was tested in an independent validation cohort made up of some 20 hyperthyroidism patients plus 17 patients who later progressed to ophthalmopathy. The approximately 100 discovery patients were divided at random into training and test sets in a 7:3 ratio. Broad study findings and their caveats: Sample size was not statistically predetermined, and blinding of investigators to group allocation was not performed. A 13 V-J signature model separated ophthalmopathy from stable hyperthyroidism, with approximately 86% sensitivity and 81.08% specificity in cross-validation and 80%/75% in testing. In validation, progression to ophthalmopathy was predicted by the model with around 71% sensitivity and nearly 75% specificity, a median of roughly 6 months before onset. Blood samples also contained most of the expanded thyroid clonotypes (frequency above 0.001), which suggests that blood repertoires may reflect thyroid immune responses.

The TCR beta CDR3 regions were amplified from RNA transcripts. For the first round of RT-PCR on the TCR CDR3, the HTBI primer set was used together with the Qiagen OneStep RT-PCR kit. The libraries were constructed in a second round of multiplex PCR and then size-selected and purified. Paired-end sequencing of the libraries was performed with 100 bp reads on an Illumina HiSeq2000. On the study's bioinformatics: SOAPnuke was used to process the raw data, throwing out any read that contained adapters or uncalled bases, had a mean Phred below 15, or lacked an exact constant-primer or identifier match. COPE v1.2.5 was used to merge the high-quality paired reads, and each unique nucleotide sequence was defined as a clonotype. MiTCR v1.1 was used to align clonotypes to the IMGT TRBV, TRBD and TRBJ reference segments. Analysis was restricted to V-J combinations with a frequency above 0.0001, which covered roughly 99% of repertoires. The TCS score was defined as F50 (clonal expansion) divided by E x V (chaos), with BLOSUM62-based TCRdist calculated between CDR3 peptides within each V-J. Welch's t-statistics and random forest reduced 514 V-J features to 10 to 15, which were used in a naive Bayes classifier (R e1071). The public reads were run again by TCRdb, first through fastp at Q25 and then through MiXCR, and only productive beta chains were kept. One record per CDR3 amino acid sequence lists the most common genes and DNA. The V and J calls and clone size come from TCRdb's table, not from the authors' own analysis. The sample yields over 650,000 distinct CDR3 sequences; 16% were counted once. The top ten constitute over 7.5% of the sample.

As concerns this clonotype: Its antigen is still unknown. No base-level quality is on record; no much larger clone is a single base apart.

The CDR3, from cysteine to phenylalanine, totals 17 residues. The retained sequence is limited to the CDR3, 51 bases, with the frame set at the first base. Trimming takes 4 bases from V and 0 bases from J, and the germline ends sit 14 bases apart. From a lookup of the germline V gene, CDR1 and CDR2 are SGHRS and YFSETQ. Graves' hyperthyroidism was defined as stable when no progression to ophthalmopathy occurred over 18 months of follow-up. Hyperthyroidism patients were aged 18 to 65 years and newly diagnosed, with disease duration of less than 2 months. Exclusion was applied to patients with uncontrolled infections, other autoimmune diseases, pregnancy or lactation. Clinical symptoms, serum thyroxine and TRAb, thyroid ultrasound, and orbital computed tomography formed the basis for the diagnoses. PBMCs were isolated from about 9.2 ml of fresh peripheral blood by Ficoll-Paque density gradient centrifugation. Total RNA was extracted using Trizol reagent, and RNA quality was assessed on an Agilent 2100 Bioanalyzer.

This clonotype was sampled from a man between 18 and 35 years old with Graves' hyperthyroidism. This receptor chain uses TRBV5-1 and TRBJ2-6; a tentative D call is TRBD2 (7 bases match). Material for sequencing was blood. At the DNA level, the sequence is TGCGCCAGCAGCAAAGGGGGGGTGCGCTCTGGGGCCAACGTCCTGACTTTC. Translated, this gives CASSKGGVRSGANVLTF.